The TCR beta chain under discussion was sequenced for a study of cytomegalovirus exposure and HLA in healthy donors. CDR1 and CDR2 (germline): SNHLY, FYNNEI. The CDR3 is 13 residues long. V dropped 10 bases and J dropped 5; count of bases not matched to a gene: 11. The study, taken as a whole, reports: Among CMV-associated TCR beta chains, most appeared HLA-restricted in a later analysis. A later analysis found TCR association rates differed by HLA locus, highest for DRB1 and lowest for HLA-C. Association with HLA alleles at 0.05 false discovery rate was found for some 18,000 TCR beta sequences in a later analysis.

This clone was detected once. Its antigen is unidentified. Vbeta (60) and Jbeta (13) primers were used in the PCR. The table came from immunoSEQ multiplex PCR; TCRdb's copy has only in-frame clones and leaves some out. The repertoire includes about 170,000 clones, around 76% of them detected once, and around 2.1% sits in the top ten. This rearrangement joins TRBV2 to TRBJ2-7; 7 bases are a match to TRBD2. The sequence derives from a female donor in good health and CMV-seronegative. Sequencing input: PBMCs. The CDR3 reads CATSRGDRNEQYF. The CDR3 DNA sequence: TGTGCCACCTCCCGGGGGGATAGGAACGAGCAGTACTTC.